This T cell receptor beta chain stems from a study of control samples from healthy donors and cancer patients. Trimming stripped 0 bases from V and 0 bases from J, with 3 bases between. Germline V CDR1 and CDR2: SGHRS, YFSETQ. CDR3 length: 13 amino acids. Here immunoSEQ multiplex PCR was the method, and the copy in TCRdb shows in-frame clones only, minus some. The profile shows 130,000 or so clones, about 90% of them singletons. A remark on this clone: Distinct nucleotide sequences in the sample also encode this CDR3.

The chain employs TRBV5-1 and TRBJ1-2; D ambiguous. The specimen was blood. The sequence came from a man between 45 and 60 years old in good health. The DNA of the CDR3 is TGCGCCAGCAGCTTGGGGGCTAACTATGGCTACACCTTC. Its translation: CASSLGANYGYTF.